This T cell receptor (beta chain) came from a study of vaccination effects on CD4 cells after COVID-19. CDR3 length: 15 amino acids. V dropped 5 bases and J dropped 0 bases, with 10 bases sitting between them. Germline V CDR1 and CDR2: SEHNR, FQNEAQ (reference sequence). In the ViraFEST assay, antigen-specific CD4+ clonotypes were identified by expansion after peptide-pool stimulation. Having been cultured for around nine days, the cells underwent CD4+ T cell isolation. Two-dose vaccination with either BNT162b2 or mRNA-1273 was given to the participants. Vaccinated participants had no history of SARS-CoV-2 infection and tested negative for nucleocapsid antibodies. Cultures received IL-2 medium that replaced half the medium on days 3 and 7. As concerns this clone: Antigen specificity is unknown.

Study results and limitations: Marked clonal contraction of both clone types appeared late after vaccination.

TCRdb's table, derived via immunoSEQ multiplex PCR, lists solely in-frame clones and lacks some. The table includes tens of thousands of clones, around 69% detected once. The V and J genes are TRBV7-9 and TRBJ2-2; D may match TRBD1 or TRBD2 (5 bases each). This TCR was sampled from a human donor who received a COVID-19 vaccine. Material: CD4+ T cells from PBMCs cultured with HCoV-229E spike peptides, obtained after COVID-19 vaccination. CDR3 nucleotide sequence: TGTGCCAGCAGCGCCGGGGCCTCGAACACCGGGGAGCTGTTTTTT. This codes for CASSAGASNTGELFF.